What follows are 31 T cell receptor beta chains derived from one specimen sequenced in a study of T cells in Graves' hyperthyroidism and ophthalmopathy. The TCR beta CDR3 regions underwent amplification using RNA transcripts as the source. First-round RT-PCR of the TCR CDR3 relied on the HTBI primer set. TCRdb reprocessed the multiplex PCR reads with MiXCR, giving one entry per CDR3 protein. The table includes about 840,000 distinct CDR3 sequences, 35% to 45% detected once. The sample was blood. The receptor set was obtained from a man in his late teens or twenties with Graves' hyperthyroidism.

In this sample, this clonotype turned up a few times. The chain uses TRBV25-1 and TRBJ1-2; perhaps TRBD1 as D (5 bases). The CDR3 covers 13 residues. V was trimmed by 8 bases and J by 6 bases, leaving 16 bases between them. The germline gives CDR1 MGHDK, CDR2 SYGVNS. The CDR3 region is CASSPQTEDGYTF. The CDR3 DNA is TGTGCCAGCTCACCCCAGACAGAGGATGGCTACACCTTC.

V is TRBV20-1 and J is TRBJ1-5; D is possibly TRBD1 (5 bases). CDR3 length: 14 residues. CDR1 and CDR2 (germline): DFQATT, SNEGSKA (reference sequence). The V gene lost 6 bases and the J gene lost 0 bases, with 12 bases spanning the gap. CDR3 DNA: TGCAGTGCGTTTCAGGGAGATAGCAATCAGCCCCAGCATTTT. Its translation is CSAFQGDSNQPQHF.

This clonotype was seen more than once but under ten times. The chain links TRBV19 to TRBJ1-5; D unclear. Germline CDR1 LNHDA, CDR2 SQIVND (reference sequence). Trimming left V 3 bases short and J 5 bases short, with 8 bases between. The CDR3 extends over 13 amino acids. The CDR3 spells CASSISPDQPQHF. CDR3 sequence (DNA): TGTGCCAGTAGTATCTCCCCGGATCAGCCCCAGCATTTT. Looking up the rest from reference TRBV19 and TRBJ1-5 gives the full variable domain: DGGITQSPKYLFRKEGQNVTLSCEQNLNHDAMYWYRQDPGQGLRLIYYSQIVNDFQKGDIAEGYSVSREKKESFPLTVTSAQKNPTAFYLCASSISPDQPQHFGDGTRLSIL.

This clonotype was seen at least ten times. This chain connects TRBV29-1 to TRBJ2-7; D gene ambiguous. This CDR3 has 12 residues. Trimming stripped 7 bases from V and 4 bases from J, with 14 bases between. CDR1 and CDR2 (germline): SQVTM, ANQGSEA. The CDR3 region has the DNA TGCAGCGCCCTAACCAGTACATACGAGCAGTACTTC. It yields the protein CSALTSTYEQYF.

With respect to this clonotype: One end of the junction is discordant with germline, which a read error may explain. The chain links TRBV6-5 to TRBJ2-7, with D possibly being TRBD1 (6 bases). The CDR3 is 15 residues long. The germline V gene has CDR1 MNHEY and CDR2 SVGAGI. In DNA, the CDR3 is TGTGCCAGCAGTTCATCCCCGACAGGAACATACGAGCGGTACTTC. This translates into CASSSSPTGTYERYF.

This clonotype has a count of ten or more. J is TRBJ1-3 and V is TRBV7-2; D uncertain. The CDR3 consists of 11 residues. CDR1 SGHTA and CDR2 FQGNSA come from the germline V gene. The V and J ends lost 4 bases and 8 bases respectively, with 6 bases between them. As DNA, the CDR3 is TGTGCCAGCAGCTCTGGGGACACCATATATTTT. This translates into CASSSGDTIYF.

This clonotype has a count of ten or more. The rearrangement links TRBV2 to TRBJ1-4, with D perhaps TRBD1 (6 bases). Germline CDR1 reads SNHLY; CDR2 reads FYNNEI. This CDR3 contains 13 residues. Trimming cost V 8 bases and J 8 bases, with 15 bases left between them. CDR3 in amino acids: CASLAAGDEKLFF. DNA of the CDR3: TGTGCCAGCTTGGCGGCAGGGGACGAAAAACTGTTTTTT.

This clonotype was seen repeatedly, ten times or more. The gene calls are TRBV7-3 and TRBJ1-6; D not resolved. Germline V gives CDR1 SGHTA, CDR2 FQGTGA. The V end lost 1 base, the J end lost 0 bases, and 1 base lay between the germline ends. The CDR3 is 14 residues long. The CDR3 nucleotides read TGTGCCAGCAGCTTAAGCTCCTATAATTCACCCCTCCACTTT. Protein: CASSLSSYNSPLHF. Supplemented by reference TRBV7-3 and TRBJ1-6, the full variable domain reads GAGVSQTPSNKVTEKGKYVELRCDPISGHTALYWYRQSLGQGPEFLIYFQGTGAADDSGLPNDRFFAVRPEGSVSTLKIQRTERGDSAVYLCASSLSSYNSPLHFGNGTRLTVT.

Comment on this clonotype: A read error may explain this, as a much larger clone is one base away. The chain employs TRBV9 and TRBJ1-4, with 7 bases that match TRBD1. The CDR3 is 16 amino acids. In germline, CDR1 is SGDLS, CDR2 YYNGEE. The chain's CDR3 is CVSSVSTGTANEKLFF. In DNA, the CDR3 is TGTGTCAGCAGCGTTTCCACCGGGACAGCTAATGAAAAACTGTTTTTT.

This clonotype was recorded a few times. The V gene is TRBV29-1, the J gene TRBJ2-7, with TRBD2 matching over 9 bases. Germline V lookup: CDR1 SQVTM, CDR2 ANQGSEA. This CDR3 comprises 12 residues. V trimming: 7 bases; J trimming: 3 bases; junction bases outside the gene matches: 4. CDR3 loop: CSAIAGDYEQYF. The CDR3 bases are TGCAGCGCAATAGCGGGGGACTACGAGCAGTACTTC.

This clonotype was seen a few times. The chain combines TRBV7-2 with TRBJ2-7; D call uncertain. Germline CDR1 is SGHTA and CDR2 is FQGNSA. This CDR3 spans 14 amino acids. Deletions cut 0 bases from V and 3 bases from J, with 9 bases between. The CDR3: CASSLAHFNYEQYF. The CDR3 nucleotides read TGTGCCAGCAGCTTAGCCCATTTTAACTACGAGCAGTACTTC.

The chain employs TRBV12-3 or TRBV12-4 and TRBJ1-1; D not resolved. V was shortened by 4 bases and J by 4 bases, with 16 bases between the two germline ends. This CDR3 has 15 residues. CDR3 in DNA: TGTGCCAGCAGTTACGCCCGTCGGGGAGGCACTGAAGCTTTCTTT. It is translated as CASSYARRGGTEAFF.

The rearrangement links TRBV20-1 to TRBJ2-7; 9 bases are shared with TRBD1. This CDR3 is 14 amino acids long. V lost 6 bases, J lost 2 bases, and 8 bases stayed unmatched. Germline CDR1 and CDR2: DFQATT and SNEGSKA (reference sequence). CDR3 amino acids: CSARGTGSAYEQYF. Here the CDR3 DNA reads TGCAGTGCCCGCGGGACAGGGTCTGCCTACGAGCAGTACTTC.

Details on this clonotype: A much larger clone sits a single nucleotide away, making a read error possible. This is likely a read error, given that the CDR3 carries no conserved phenylalanine or tryptophan at its end. V is TRBV20-1 and J is TRBJ2-7; D gene uncertain. The V gene lost 6 bases and the J gene lost 1 base, with 10 bases spanning the gap. CDR3 length equals 12 residues. Germline-derived CDR1 and CDR2 are DFQATT and SNEGSKA (reference sequence). In nucleotides, the CDR3 is TGCAGTGCCACGACGGCTTCCTACGAGCAGTACATC. This sequence encodes CSATTASYEQYI.

The CDR3 reads CASSHPGQASYEQYF. CDR3 sequence (DNA): TGTGCCAGCAGCCATCCGGGACAGGCTTCCTACGAGCAGTACTTC. The V call is TRBV10-3, the J call TRBJ2-7, with 8 bases fitting TRBD1. CDR1 and CDR2 (germline): ENHRY, SYGVKD. The CDR3 totals 15 residues. With 10 bases clipped from V and 1 base from J, the junction kept 12 bases outside the gene matches.

With respect to this clonotype: One base away lies a much larger clone, so this may be a sequencing read error. This chain uses TRBV10-3 with TRBJ1-5; TRBD1 is a possible D gene (6 bases). The CDR3 runs 15 residues. Germline CDR1 is ENHRY and CDR2 is SYGVKD. The CDR3 nucleotides are TGTGCCGTCAGTGAGTCCATATACAGGGATCAGCCCCAGCATTTT. Residues: CAVSESIYRDQPQHF.

This clonotype has at least ten counts. The J gene is TRBJ1-3, the V gene TRBV2; possible D gene TRBD1, 6 bases. The CDR3 covers 15 residues. Trimming left V 2 bases short and J 7 bases short, with 15 bases between. The germline V gene has CDR1 SNHLY and CDR2 FYNNEI. This chain's CDR3 is CASSERVGATNTIYF. DNA for the CDR3: TGTGCCAGCAGTGAACGAGTGGGGGCGACGAACACCATATATTTT.

This clonotype was detected many times. J is TRBJ2-7 and V is TRBV15, with 9 bases aligning to TRBD2. The junction had 13 bases not matched to a gene; V was cut back by 1 base and J by 3 bases. This CDR3 region has 18 residues. Per the germline V gene, CDR1 is LNHNV and CDR2 is YYDKDF (reference sequence). The CDR3 here is CATSRVPFSGGTNYEQYF. The CDR3 nucleotides are TGTGCCACCAGCAGAGTTCCCTTTAGCGGGGGAACTAACTACGAGCAGTACTTC.

This clonotype was seen only a few times. The rearrangement joins TRBV12-3 or TRBV12-4 to TRBJ1-2, with 8 bases identical to TRBD1. The CDR3 consists of 13 residues. Trimming cost V 10 bases and J 6 bases; bases outside gene matches: 10. DNA of the CDR3: TGTGCCACCTTGGAACAGGGGGAAAATGGCTACACCTTC. It encodes CATLEQGENGYTF.

The V call is TRBV6-1, the J call TRBJ2-5; possibly TRBD2 for D (6 bases). The CDR3 runs 13 residues. Deletions cut 11 bases from V and 3 bases from J, with 16 bases between. From germline, CDR1 is MNHNS and CDR2 SASEGT. The CDR3 nucleotides are TGTGCCTCCCGTGAGGCTAGCGAAGAGACCCAGTACTTC. Protein sequence: CASREASEETQYF.

This clonotype has just a few counts. V is TRBV5-1 and J is TRBJ2-2; the match to TRBD1 covers 9 bases. Germline trimming cut 0 bases from V and 3 bases from J; bases unmatched to any gene: 0. The CDR3 has 15 amino acids. Germline V gene sequence: CDR1 SGHRS, CDR2 YFSETQ. The CDR3 DNA is TGCGCCAGCAGCTTGGGGGACAGGGACACCGGGGAGCTGTTTTTT. It codes for CASSLGDRDTGELFF. The full variable domain, completed using reference TRBV5-1 and TRBJ2-2, is KAGVTQTPRYLIKTRGQQVTLSCSPISGHRSVSWYQQTPGQGLQFLFEYFSETQRNKGNFPGRFSGRQFSNSRSEMNVSTLELGDSALYLCASSLGDRDTGELFFGEGSRLTVL.

The genes are TRBV9 and TRBJ1-1; a possible D gene is TRBD1 (6 bases). Trimming pared 5 bases from V and 6 bases from J, leaving 17 bases between. Germline values: CDR1 SGDLS, CDR2 YYNGEE. This CDR3 comprises 14 residues. The CDR3 here is CASSYSSGGAEAFF. The DNA of the CDR3 is TGTGCCAGCAGTTACTCAAGCGGGGGCGCTGAAGCTTTCTTT. Looking up the rest from reference TRBV9 and TRBJ1-1 gives the full variable domain: DSGVTQTPKHLITATGQRVTLRCSPRSGDLSVYWYQQSLDQGLQFLIQYYNGEERAKGNILERFSAQQFPDLHSELNLSSLELGDSALYFCASSYSSGGAEAFFGQGTRLTVV.

The gene calls are TRBV5-6 and TRBJ2-6; D remains unclear. Trimming shortened V by 8 bases and J by 4 bases, and 19 bases separated the two germline ends. The V gene's germline CDR1 is SGHDT and CDR2 YYEEEE. The CDR3 contains 16 residues. The CDR3 here is CARSTFGRTGANVLTF. The CDR3 DNA reads as TGTGCCAGAAGCACTTTCGGCCGAACCGGGGCCAACGTCCTGACTTTC.

This chain connects TRBV12-3 or TRBV12-4 to TRBJ1-4; D ambiguous. CDR3 length: 13 residues. V was cut by 8 bases and J by 4 bases, with 11 bases left in between. The CDR3 is CASGRQSNEKLFF. CDR3 in DNA: TGTGCCAGCGGGAGGCAGAGTAATGAAAAACTGTTTTTT.

Concerning this clonotype itself: A much more abundant neighbour one base away suggests this may be a read error. This sequence joins TRBV7-9 and TRBJ1-4; the match to TRBD1 covers 7 bases. The germline gives CDR1 SEHNR, CDR2 FQNEAQ (reference sequence). This CDR3 region has 15 residues. Trimming at V came to 8 bases and at J to 8 bases, leaving 14 bases not matched to a gene. CDR3 coding DNA: TGTGCCAGCGGACCCGGACAGGCCGAGGGCGAAAAACTGTTTTTT. This sequence encodes CASGPGQAEGEKLFF.

As to this clonotype: A clone one base away is much larger, so this may be a read error. This sequence joins TRBV2 and TRBJ2-7; 7 bases are a match to TRBD1. Germline V gene data show CDR1 as SNHLY and CDR2 as FYNNEI. This CDR3 has 14 residues. CDR3 DNA: TGTGCCAGCGGTGAAGGGGGCTCCTCCTACGAGCAGTACTTC. Protein product: CASGEGGSSYEQYF.

This clonotype was counted ten times or more. The CDR3 loop reads CSVHSLGGYTF. The DNA of the CDR3 is TGCAGCGTTCATAGCCTGGGTGGCTACACCTTC. V gene TRBV29-1 combines with J gene TRBJ1-2; D ambiguous. Germline V CDR1 and CDR2: SQVTM, ANQGSEA. V was trimmed by 5 bases and J by 7 bases, leaving 11 bases between them. The CDR3 consists of 11 residues.

This clonotype was seen a few times. This chain joins TRBV2 and TRBJ2-7, with 16 positions matching TRBD2. Germline V lookup: CDR1 SNHLY, CDR2 FYNNEI. The CDR3 spans 18 residues. V shed 4 bases and J 6 bases; nucleotides not matched to a gene: 12. The CDR3 DNA reads TGTGCCAGCAGTGGTATTCCGGGACTAGCGGGAGGGCCTTCCGAGCAGTACTTC. It codes for CASSGIPGLAGGPSEQYF.

This chain links TRBV4-1 with TRBJ2-2; possibly TRBD1 for D (6 bases). The CDR3 extends over 14 amino acids. V lost 3 bases and J lost 6, with 11 bases in between. The germline CDR1 and CDR2 sequences are MGHRA and YSYEKL. The CDR3 protein is CASSQIRGSGELFF. CDR3 coding DNA: TGCGCCAGCAGCCAGATCAGGGGTTCCGGGGAGCTGTTTTTT.

This clonotype was counted between two and nine times. The rearrangement joins TRBV11-2 to TRBJ2-5; 10 bases are a match to TRBD2. This CDR3 contains 16 residues. Germline lookup yields CDR1 SGHAT and CDR2 FQNNGV. Trimming at V came to 1 base and at J to 1 base, leaving 3 bases not matched to a gene. CDR3: CASSLAPSGGQETQYF. The CDR3 nucleotides are TGTGCCAGCAGCTTAGCTCCTAGCGGGGGCCAAGAGACCCAGTACTTC.

This rearrangement joins TRBV24-1 to TRBJ1-3; maybe TRBD1 (6 bases). V lost 4 bases, J lost 3 bases, and 18 bases lay in between. The CDR3 has 17 residues. CDR1 and CDR2 (germline): KGHDR, SFDVKD. CDR3 in amino acids: CATSDLSHRVGGNTIYF. The CDR3 DNA sequence: TGTGCCACCAGTGACTTGTCGCACAGGGTTGGTGGAAACACCATATATTTT.